What follows describes a single T cell receptor beta chain. Its antigen is still unknown. At one boundary the junction diverges from the germline segment, which might be a read error. The source of the sample is a study of blood T cells in healthy people across ages. Study in general: There was about one barcoded beta molecule captured by template switching per two T cells.

The CDR3 consists of 15 residues. The germline V gene encodes CDR1 SEHNR and CDR2 FQNEAQ (reference sequence). Caucasian individuals from Russia who were healthy and aged about 6 to 90 acted as donors. Primers used in a second PCR of roughly 6 to 11 cycles were a sample-barcoded 5' primer and a J-beta primer mix. Through a template-switch adaptor with 12 random nucleotides, each cDNA molecule received a tag. MiXCR, applied by TCRdb to the 5' RACE reads, yields one record per CDR3 protein. The table includes about 720,000 distinct CDR3 sequences, approximately 21% detected once. Study-wide results and caveats: Expanded clonotype changes were possibly confounded by unknown donor CMV status.

Sequenced input: blood. The TCR originated in a man between 65 and 85 years old in good health. The gene calls are TRBV7-9 and TRBJ2-5, with a weak D call TRBD2 (5 bases). In DNA, the CDR3 is TGTGCCAACAGCCGCAGCCGGACTGGTGAAGAGACCCAGTACTTC. Translated, it gives CANSRSRTGEETQYF.